This entry lists 20 T cell receptor beta chains sequenced from one sample in a study of identifying expanded T cells in peripheral blood. Profiling relied on immunoSEQ multiplex PCR, and the TCRdb table lists in-frame clones only, not all of them. The sample lists more than 95,000 clones, more than 75% occurring once. Sequenced input: blood. All receptors derive from a person between 18 and 69 years old in good health.

This clone was recorded once. This chain joins TRBV27 and TRBJ2-1, with a weak D call TRBD1 (8 bases). The CDR3 length is 15 residues. V was clipped by 5 bases and J by 4 bases, with 15 bases between them. The germline CDR1 and CDR2 sequences are MNHEY and SMNVEV (reference sequence). The CDR3: CASSNGQGGYNEQFF. DNA of the CDR3: TGTGCCAGCAGTAACGGACAGGGAGGGTACAATGAGCAGTTCTTC.

This chain connects TRBV19 to TRBJ1-1; D is ambiguous. Per the germline V gene, CDR1 is LNHDA and CDR2 is SQIVND (reference sequence). The CDR3 totals 13 residues. V shed 5 bases and J shed 1 base, with 8 bases lying between them. CDR3 DNA sequence: TGTGCCAGTAGTCTTGGTCCGAACACTGAAGCTTTCTTT. Protein sequence: CASSLGPNTEAFF. Filled out from reference TRBV19 and TRBJ1-1, the complete variable domain reads DGGITQSPKYLFRKEGQNVTLSCEQNLNHDAMYWYRQDPGQGLRLIYYSQIVNDFQKGDIAEGYSVSREKKESFPLTVTSAQKNPTAFYLCASSLGPNTEAFFGQGTRLTVV.

The count of this clone is one. CDR3 protein: CASSLEVGGYTF. CDR3 coding DNA: TGTGCCAGCAGCTTGGAAGTGGGGGGCTACACCTTC. This rearrangement joins TRBV5-4 to TRBJ1-2; D unclear. The length of the CDR3 is 12 residues. The V and J ends lost 0 bases and 8 bases respectively, with 8 bases between them. The germline CDR1 and CDR2 sequences are SGHNT and YYREEE (reference sequence).

The chain has TRBV6-5 and TRBJ2-2; perhaps TRBD2 as D (5 bases). Trimming pared 10 bases from V and 6 bases from J, leaving 21 bases between. CDR3 length: 15 residues. The germline CDR1 and CDR2 sequences are MNHEY and SVGAGI. The DNA for the CDR3 is TGTGCCACCGAAGATCTAAACCACGGGGCCGGGGAGCTGTTTTTT. Encoded protein: CATEDLNHGAGELFF.

The J gene is TRBJ1-5, the V gene TRBV28, with 7 positions matching TRBD1. The trim removed 7 bases at V and 0 bases at J, leaving 12 bases unmatched. The CDR3 contains 17 residues. Looked up from germline, CDR1 is MDHEN and CDR2 is SYDVKM. The CDR3 sequence is CASTPIRDSYSNQPQHF. For the CDR3, the DNA is TGTGCCAGCACCCCAATCCGGGACAGTTATAGCAATCAGCCCCAGCATTTT.

This rearrangement joins TRBV13 to TRBJ2-5, with D perhaps TRBD1 (6 bases). This CDR3 comprises 13 residues. The V gene lost 3 bases and the J gene lost 5 bases, with 10 bases spanning the gap. The germline V gene has CDR1 PRHDT and CDR2 FYEKMQ (reference sequence). The CDR3 DNA reads as TGTGCCAGCAGCTTTTGGGGGCGCGAGACCCAGTACTTC. As protein: CASSFWGRETQYF.

CDR3 sequence: CASSWRAEKLFF. The CDR3 bases are TGTGCCAGCAGCTGGAGAGCAGAAAAACTGTTTTTT. The chain has TRBV5-6 and TRBJ1-4; D unclear. The germline CDR1 and CDR2 sequences are SGHDT and YYEEEE. Trimming shortened V by 3 bases and J by 8 bases, and 8 bases separated the two germline ends. The CDR3 contains 12 residues.

Comments on this clone: The junction differs from germline at one of its ends, possibly a read error. The chain uses TRBV18 and TRBJ2-7, with 7 bases that match TRBD1. The CDR3 totals 15 residues. Germline loops: CDR1 KGHSH, CDR2 LQKENI. The CDR3 DNA reads as TGTGCCAGCTCCCCACAAAATTCACAGGGGAACGAGCAGTACTTC. Protein: CASSPQNSQGNEQYF.

This chain uses TRBV7-9 with TRBJ2-7; D is perhaps TRBD1 (6 bases). Per germline, CDR1 SEHNR and CDR2 FQNEAQ (reference sequence). V gave up 5 bases and J gave up 3 bases, with 14 bases separating them. The CDR3 is 14 residues long. The CDR3 loop reads CASSGYAGVYEQYF. CDR3 sequence (DNA): TGTGCCAGCAGCGGTTACGCAGGGGTCTACGAGCAGTACTTC.

This clone was observed a handful of times. In DNA, the CDR3 is TGTGCCAGCTCCCCCAGAACTGAAGCTTTCTTT. It translates to CASSPRTEAFF. The chain couples TRBV18 to TRBJ1-1; no reliable D call. CDR1 KGHSH and CDR2 LQKENI come from the germline V gene. The CDR3 covers 11 residues. Trimming removed 6 bases at V and 5 bases at J, with 7 bases between. Filled out from reference TRBV18 and TRBJ1-1, the complete variable domain reads NAGVMQNPRHLVRRRGQEARLRCSPMKGHSHVYWYRQLPEEGLKFMVYLQKENIIDESGMPKERFSAEFPKEGPSILRIQQVVRGDSAAYFCASSPRTEAFFGQGTRLTVV.

The chain's CDR3 is CASSPGDIPDISGNTIYF. The CDR3 DNA is TGTGCCAGCTCACCGGGAGACATCCCGGACATCTCTGGAAACACCATATATTTT. The chain joins TRBV18 to TRBJ1-3, with a weak D call TRBD1 (5 bases). V was clipped by 3 bases and J by 0 bases, with 18 bases between them. The germline gives CDR1 KGHSH, CDR2 LQKENI. This CDR3 is 18 amino acids long. The whole variable domain, filled in from reference TRBV18 and TRBJ1-3, reads NAGVMQNPRHLVRRRGQEARLRCSPMKGHSHVYWYRQLPEEGLKFMVYLQKENIIDESGMPKERFSAEFPKEGPSILRIQQVVRGDSAAYFCASSPGDIPDISGNTIYFGEGSWLTVV.

The CDR3 coding sequence is TGTGCCAGCAGTTACTCGGCAAAAAACATCTATGGCTACACCTTC. As protein: CASSYSAKNIYGYTF. This chain joins TRBV6-5 and TRBJ1-2; D unclear. Trimming removed 0 bases at V and 4 bases at J, with 12 bases between. Germline lookup yields CDR1 MNHEY and CDR2 SVGAGI. The CDR3 covers 15 residues.

The CDR3 protein is CASSTSGGSSYEQYF. The CDR3, as DNA: TGTGCCAGCAGCACCAGCGGGGGTAGCTCCTACGAGCAGTACTTC. The J gene is TRBJ2-7, the V gene TRBV7-2, with TRBD2 identical over 8 bases. Germline-derived CDR1 and CDR2 are SGHTA and FQGNSA. The CDR3 extends over 15 amino acids. After removal of 5 bases from V and 0 bases from J, the junction contained 6 bases not matched to a gene.

This chain connects TRBV30 to TRBJ1-2; D is possibly TRBD1 (6 bases). Germline loops: CDR1 GTSNPN, CDR2 SVGIG (reference sequence). This CDR3 is 16 amino acids long. Trimming shortened V by 2 bases and J by 2 bases, and 18 bases separated the two germline ends. In DNA form, the CDR3 reads TGTGCCTGGAGTCCGATATGGGACACTTTAAACTATGGCTACACCTTC. It codes for CAWSPIWDTLNYGYTF.

The chain combines TRBV5-6 with TRBJ2-7, with unresolved D. The germline CDR1 and CDR2 sequences are SGHDT and YYEEEE. This CDR3 spans 13 amino acids. Trimming pared 3 bases from V and 3 bases from J, leaving 10 bases between. For the CDR3, the DNA is TGTGCCAGCAGCTCAGACGTTTACTACGAGCAGTACTTC. It specifies CASSSDVYYEQYF.

This clone was recorded only once. The chain couples TRBV5-6 to TRBJ2-5; 9 bases fit TRBD1. The CDR3 is made up of 13 amino acids. The germline gives CDR1 SGHDT, CDR2 YYEEEE. V lost 4 bases, J lost 5 bases, and 3 bases stayed unmatched. The CDR3 loop is CASSLTGGETQYF. CDR3 coding DNA: TGTGCCAGCAGCCTGACAGGGGGGGAGACCCAGTACTTC.

The chain uses TRBV19 and TRBJ1-3; no definite D call. V was clipped by 9 bases and J by 4 bases, with 25 bases between them. The V gene's germline CDR1 is LNHDA and CDR2 SQIVND (reference sequence). This CDR3 comprises 17 residues. The CDR3 nucleotides read TGTGCCAGCCGGGTCTCCTCCCTGAGAAGATCCGGAAACACCATATATTTT. Encoded protein: CASRVSSLRRSGNTIYF. Complete variable domain (other parts from reference TRBV19 and TRBJ1-3): DGGITQSPKYLFRKEGQNVTLSCEQNLNHDAMYWYRQDPGQGLRLIYYSQIVNDFQKGDIAEGYSVSREKKESFPLTVTSAQKNPTAFYLCASRVSSLRRSGNTIYFGEGSWLTVV.

This rearrangement joins TRBV10-3 to TRBJ2-2; D is possibly TRBD1 (6 bases). V was trimmed by 2 bases and J by 3 bases, leaving 10 bases between them. Germline V gene lookup returns CDR1 ENHRY and CDR2 SYGVKD. The CDR3 extends over 15 amino acids. CDR3 in amino acids: CAISERWTDTGELFF. Here the CDR3 DNA reads TGTGCCATCAGTGAGAGATGGACAGACACCGGGGAGCTGTTTTTT.

This clone is a singleton in its sample. V usage is TRBV6-5 and J usage is TRBJ1-1; 7 bases map to TRBD1. The CDR3 is 14 amino acids. The V gene's germline CDR1 is MNHEY and CDR2 SVGAGI. V lost 2 bases and J lost 7; bases outside the gene matches: 7. DNA of the CDR3: TGTGCCAGCAGTTACGCAGGGGGACACCATGAAGCTTTCTTT. As protein: CASSYAGGHHEAFF.

This sequence joins TRBV7-2 and TRBJ2-7; D may be TRBD2 (6 bases). This CDR3 spans 13 amino acids. In germline, CDR1 is SGHTA, CDR2 FQGNSA. Trimming stripped 1 base from V and 4 bases from J, with 8 bases between. The CDR3 nucleotides read TGTGCCAGCAGCTTAGAGGGAGGATACGAGCAGTACTTC. It yields the protein CASSLEGGYEQYF.